A single sample gave rise to the 16 T cell receptor beta chains below, sequenced in a study of OX40 agonist ivuxolimab in advanced cancers. Sequencing was performed with immunoSEQ multiplex PCR; in TCRdb, only in-frame clones are kept and a portion is missing. The data hold 50,000 to 65,000 clones, with approximately 88% observed a single time. The sample was CD4+ or CD8+ T cells sorted from blood, taken in a trial of the OX40 agonist ivuxolimab. The receptor source for this set is an adult with an advanced solid tumor such as melanoma, head and neck, liver or kidney cancer.

Here the CDR3 DNA reads TGTGCCAGCAGACGAGAATATGGCTACACCTTC. As protein: CASRREYGYTF. This rearrangement joins TRBV5-6 to TRBJ1-2; D is ambiguous. The germline V gene encodes CDR1 SGHDT and CDR2 YYEEEE. Trimming stripped 5 bases from V and 5 bases from J, with 7 bases between. The CDR3 consists of 11 residues.

The V gene is TRBV19, the J gene TRBJ2-7; 7 positions agree with TRBD2. Per the germline V gene, CDR1 is LNHDA and CDR2 is SQIVND (reference sequence). The CDR3 contains 13 residues. Germline trimming cut 3 bases from V and 3 bases from J; bases unmatched to any gene: 2. CDR3 sequence: CASSIQRDYEQYF. In DNA, the CDR3 is TGTGCCAGTAGTATCCAGCGGGACTACGAGCAGTACTTC.

This clone counts as medium-sized. The rearrangement joins TRBV11-2 to TRBJ1-1, with D tentatively TRBD1 (6 bases). V gave up 6 bases and J gave up 9 bases, with 14 bases separating them. The CDR3 is 12 residues long. Germline-derived CDR1 and CDR2 are SGHAT and FQNNGV. DNA for the CDR3: TGTGCCAGCAGTCGTGACAGGACCCAAGCTTTCTTT. Translated, it gives CASSRDRTQAFF.

The rearrangement links TRBV10-3 to TRBJ2-6; tentatively, D is TRBD1 or TRBD2 (5 bases each). Trimming stripped 4 bases from V and 1 base from J, with 8 bases between. Germline V gene sequence: CDR1 ENHRY, CDR2 SYGVKD. The CDR3 totals 15 residues. CDR3 sequence reads: CAISGGGSGANVLTF. As DNA, the CDR3 is TGTGCCATCAGTGGGGGCGGGTCTGGGGCCAACGTCCTGACTTTC.

The chain links TRBV28 to TRBJ2-7, with D perhaps TRBD1 or TRBD2 (5 bases each). Germline V gene sequence: CDR1 MDHEN, CDR2 SYDVKM. The germline V and J ends were trimmed by 8 bases and 3 bases, with 17 bases remaining between them. The CDR3 is 14 amino acids. In DNA form, the CDR3 reads TGTGCCAGCGGGTCACCGGGACGGGACTACGAGCAGTACTTC. Protein sequence: CASGSPGRDYEQYF.

J is TRBJ1-4 and V is TRBV28, with D perhaps TRBD1 (5 bases). Trimming stripped 11 bases from V and 8 bases from J, with 18 bases between. The germline gives CDR1 MDHEN, CDR2 SYDVKM. This CDR3 region has 13 residues. The DNA for the CDR3 is TGTGCCGGGACCGGGACGGTGGGAGAAAAACTGTTTTTT. Residues: CAGTGTVGEKLFF.

The genes are TRBV5-6 and TRBJ1-4; D remains unclear. V lost 5 bases and J lost 6, with 14 bases in between. The CDR3 contains 14 residues. In germline, CDR1 is SGHDT, CDR2 YYEEEE. In DNA form, the CDR3 reads TGTGCCAGCAGAGGCAGGCACAAGGATGAAAAACTGTTTTTT. Residues: CASRGRHKDEKLFF.

The chain joins TRBV5-5 to TRBJ1-5; TRBD1 matches 8 bases. This CDR3 region has 18 residues. In germline, CDR1 is SGHKS, CDR2 YYEKEE (reference sequence). Trimming cost V 1 base and J 7 bases; bases outside gene matches: 16. CDR3 protein: CASSLQGLSGGLVQPQHF. For the CDR3, the DNA is TGTGCCAGCAGCTTGCAAGGTTTGTCAGGGGGCTTGGTACAGCCCCAGCATTTT.

The V gene is TRBV19, the J gene TRBJ1-5; D perhaps matches TRBD1 (6 bases). The V end lost 0 bases, the J end lost 5 bases, and 11 bases lay between the germline ends. CDR1 is LNHDA, CDR2 SQIVND, per germline (reference sequence). The CDR3 length is 15 residues. The CDR3 sequence: CASSIEGARDQPQHF. The CDR3, as DNA: TGTGCCAGTAGTATAGAGGGGGCCAGGGATCAGCCCCAGCATTTT.

The chain carries TRBV10-3 and TRBJ1-5; 7 nucleotides line up with TRBD1. The CDR3 totals 15 residues. CDR1 is ENHRY and CDR2 is SYGVKD in the germline V gene. V lost 2 bases and J lost 4; bases outside the gene matches: 5. The CDR3 coding sequence is TGTGCCATCAGTGAGCGGACAGGCCTGAATCAGCCCCAGCATTTT. Translated, it gives CAISERTGLNQPQHF.

Only a few counts were recorded for this clone. The rearrangement joins TRBV18 to TRBJ1-1; tentatively, D is TRBD1 (5 bases). The CDR3 spans 13 residues. V lost 0 bases and J lost 3, with 5 bases in between. Per germline, CDR1 KGHSH and CDR2 LQKENI. CDR3 loop: CASSPPGDTEAFF. The CDR3 DNA is TGTGCCAGCTCACCACCGGGGGACACTGAAGCTTTCTTT.

The J gene is TRBJ2-5, the V gene TRBV19; 9 bases line up with TRBD1. This CDR3 contains 14 residues. The V segment lost 3 bases and the J segment 3 bases; nucleotides outside the gene matches: 2. Germline CDR1 reads LNHDA; CDR2 reads SQIVND (reference sequence). The CDR3: CASSMTGGEETQYF. The CDR3 bases are TGTGCCAGTAGTATGACAGGGGGAGAAGAGACCCAGTACTTC.

The gene calls are TRBV19 and TRBJ1-5; possible D gene TRBD1, 5 bases. CDR3 length equals 14 residues. Germline assignment: CDR1 LNHDA and CDR2 SQIVND (reference sequence). V was shortened by 3 bases and J by 5 bases, with 11 bases between the two germline ends. Written as DNA, the CDR3 is TGTGCCAGTAGTATGTTCGGGGGATATCAGCCCCAGCATTTT. Its translation is CASSMFGGYQPQHF. Based on the CDR3 plus reference TRBV19 and TRBJ1-5, the full variable domain is DGGITQSPKYLFRKEGQNVTLSCEQNLNHDAMYWYRQDPGQGLRLIYYSQIVNDFQKGDIAEGYSVSREKKESFPLTVTSAQKNPTAFYLCASSMFGGYQPQHFGDGTRLSIL.

V gene TRBV10-1 combines with J gene TRBJ1-2; no firm D call. The germline V gene encodes CDR1 WNHNN and CDR2 SYGVQD (reference sequence). The ends were cut back, 4 bases at V and 0 bases at J, with 6 bases in the middle. This CDR3 spans 13 amino acids. The CDR3 bases are TGCGCCAGCAGTGTCTCTCCTAACTATGGCTACACCTTC. This translates into CASSVSPNYGYTF.

This sequence joins TRBV9 and TRBJ2-5; D ambiguous. Germline CDR1 SGDLS, CDR2 YYNGEE. With 0 bases removed from V and 7 bases from J, the gap between germline ends came to 13 bases. The CDR3 is 14 residues long. The CDR3 here is CASSVDPDQRTQYF. The CDR3, as DNA: TGTGCCAGCAGCGTAGACCCGGACCAGAGGACCCAGTACTTC.

The V and J genes are TRBV5-1 and TRBJ2-7, with 9 positions matching TRBD1. The CDR3 spans 15 residues. V lost 4 bases and J lost 3; bases outside the gene matches: 8. The germline CDR1 and CDR2 sequences are SGHRS and YFSETQ. For the CDR3, the DNA is TGCGCCAGCAGCCTAGCCGGGACAGGGTACTACGAGCAGTACTTC. Amino acids: CASSLAGTGYYEQYF.